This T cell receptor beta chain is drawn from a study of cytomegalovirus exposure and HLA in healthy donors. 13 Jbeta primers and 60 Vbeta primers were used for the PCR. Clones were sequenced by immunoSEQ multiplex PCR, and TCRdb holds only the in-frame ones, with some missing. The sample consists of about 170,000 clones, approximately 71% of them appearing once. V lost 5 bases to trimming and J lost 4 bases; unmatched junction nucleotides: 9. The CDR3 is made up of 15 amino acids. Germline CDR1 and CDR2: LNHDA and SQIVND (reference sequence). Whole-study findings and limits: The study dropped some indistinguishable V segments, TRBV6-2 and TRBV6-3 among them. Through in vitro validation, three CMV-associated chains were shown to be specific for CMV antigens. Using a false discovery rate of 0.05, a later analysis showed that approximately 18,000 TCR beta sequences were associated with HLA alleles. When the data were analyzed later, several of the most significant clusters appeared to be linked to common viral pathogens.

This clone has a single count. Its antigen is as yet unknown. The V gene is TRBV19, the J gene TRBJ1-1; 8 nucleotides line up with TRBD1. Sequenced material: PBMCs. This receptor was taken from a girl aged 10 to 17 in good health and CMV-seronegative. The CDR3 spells CASSVKTGGGTEAFF. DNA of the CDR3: TGTGCCAGTAGTGTTAAAACAGGGGGTGGCACTGAAGCTTTCTTT.